These T cell receptor beta chains were read from a single sample in a study of radiation and T cells in renal cell carcinoma. The method was immunoSEQ multiplex PCR; TCRdb's version includes in-frame clones alone and lacks a portion of them. The sample contains 130,000 or so clones, approximately 87% of which appear only once. Material: blood, obtained from a patient whose treatment included radiotherapy and nephrectomy. The receptors stem from a woman aged 50 to 60 with renal cell carcinoma. CDR3s include the opening cysteine and the closing phenylalanine or tryptophan. D genes are given only for firm matches. For some rows the clone size is stated as once, few or many, or as a class when expanded; others skip it.

V	J	D	size	DNA	CDR3
TRBV6-5	TRBJ2-7	NA	NA	TGTGCCAGCAGCAGCAGTTGGGAGCAGTACTTC	CASSSSWEQYF
TRBV21-1	TRBJ2-7	NA	NA	TGTGCCAGCAGCGCATCCGAGCGGGAGTTTCACGAGCAGTACTTC	CASSASEREFHEQYF
TRBV10-1	TRBJ2-3	NA	NA	TGCGCCAGCAGCAGCACAGATACGCAGTATTTT	CASSSTDTQYF
TRBV9	TRBJ2-2	TRBD2	NA	TGTGCCAGCAGCCCACGACTAGCGGGAGGCGGGGAGCTGTTTTTT	CASSPRLAGGGELFF
TRBV15	TRBJ1-2	NA	NA	TGTGCCACCAGCACAGGCGCGGGGGTTGGCTACACCTTC	CATSTGAGVGYTF
TRBV6-6	TRBJ2-3	NA	NA	TGTGCCAGCAGTTACGGGACAGATACGCAGTATTTT	CASSYGTDTQYF
TRBV18	TRBJ2-3	NA	NA	TGTGCCAGCTCACCCGAGGTGGATACGCAGTATTTT	CASSPEVDTQYF
TRBV6-5	TRBJ2-7	TRBD2	NA	TGTGCCAGCAGGAGGCTAGCGGGACAATACGAGCAGTACTTC	CASRRLAGQYEQYF
TRBV11-3	TRBJ1-1	TRBD1	NA	TGTGCCAGCAGCTTAGGGTCGGACAGGGGAGCTGAAGCTTTCTTT	CASSLGSDRGAEAFF
TRBV9	TRBJ2-7	NA	NA	TGTGCCAGCAGCCTGAGCGATGACTCCTACGAGCAGTACTTC	CASSLSDDSYEQYF
TRBV4-3	TRBJ2-3	NA	NA	TGCGCCAGCAGCCAAGATATGGGGGGCGGGAGAGGTGCGCAGTATTTT	CASSQDMGGGRGAQYF
TRBV6-1	TRBJ1-5	NA	NA	TGTGCCAGCAGTGAGACTGGTAGCAATCAGCCCCAGCATTTT	CASSETGSNQPQHF
TRBV15	TRBJ1-2	NA	once	TGTGCCACCAGCGTCTTGCAGGCTAACTATGGCTACACCTTC	CATSVLQANYGYTF
TRBV15	TRBJ1-1	NA	NA	TGTGCCACCAGCAGAGATCTGACGGCCCTTGAAGCTTTCTTT	CATSRDLTALEAFF
TRBV2	TRBJ2-2	TRBD1	NA	TGTGCCAGCAGTGAAGGTGTCGGCAGGGGGCCGAACACCGGGGAGCTGTTTTTT	CASSEGVGRGPNTGELFF
TRBV28	TRBJ2-7	NA	NA	TGTGCCAGCAGCGGTGGTTCCTACGAGCAGTACTTC	CASSGGSYEQYF
TRBV10-1	TRBJ1-3	NA	few	TGCGCCAGCAGCGGACAGCCCTCTGGAAACACCATATATTTT	CASSGQPSGNTIYF
TRBV11-2	TRBJ1-5	NA	NA	TGTGCCAGCAGCTTCTCCGCAGTGGGTCAGCCCCAGCATTTT	CASSFSAVGQPQHF
TRBV4-1	TRBJ1-2	NA	NA	TGCGCCAGCAGCCAAGAAGGCGGCAACCTCTATGGCTACACCTTC	CASSQEGGNLYGYTF
TRBV7-8	TRBJ2-5	NA	once	TGTGCCAGCAGCTCCTCGAGGGGGGAAGAGACCCAGTACTTC	CASSSSRGEETQYF
TRBV18	TRBJ2-7	NA	NA	TGTGCCAGCTCACCAGAAAGGGGAAGGTACGAGCAGTACTTC	CASSPERGRYEQYF
TRBV10-3	TRBJ1-1	TRBD1	NA	TGTGCCATCAGACTTACCGGGACAGGGGGTTCCATGAACACTGAAGCTTTCTTT	CAIRLTGTGGSMNTEAFF
TRBV9	TRBJ2-7	NA	once	TGTGCCAGCAGCGAAGACAGGACCTACGAGCAGTACTTC	CASSEDRTYEQYF
TRBV20-1	TRBJ2-5	NA	NA	TGCAGTGGGGAACATCAAGAGACCCAGTACTTC	CSGEHQETQYF
TRBV9	TRBJ1-3	NA	NA	TGTGCCAGCAGCGCGAGGGTGGGAAACACCATATATTTT	CASSARVGNTIYF
TRBV12-5	TRBJ1-1	NA	NA	TGTGCTAGTGGACCCAGCGGGGGGGCCACTGAAGCTTTCTTT	CASGPSGGATEAFF
TRBV15	TRBJ2-7	NA	NA	TGTGCCACCAGCAGAGAACAGGGTTCCGTTCGGTACTTC	CATSREQGSVRYF
TRBV7-2	TRBJ2-6	NA	NA	TGTGCCAGCAGCTTGGGGGGGCCTGGGGCCAACGTCCTGACTTTC	CASSLGGPGANVLTF
TRBV29-1	TRBJ2-3	TRBD1	NA	TGCAGCGCGCCGGGACAGGGGGGCACAGATACGCAGTATTTT	CSAPGQGGTDTQYF
TRBV7-8	TRBJ2-7	NA	NA	TGTGCCAGCAGCTTAGCGCTTAGGGGAACGGGAGAGCAGTACTTC	CASSLALRGTGEQYF
TRBV9	TRBJ2-5	TRBD2	NA	TGTGCCAGCGGGCTAGCGGGGGGACACCAAGAGACCCAGTACTTC	CASGLAGGHQETQYF
TRBV5-1	TRBJ2-3	TRBD1	NA	TGCGCCAGCGCTGCCGGGACAGTGGTCGGAGATACGCAGTATTTT	CASAAGTVVGDTQYF
TRBV28	TRBJ1-6	NA	few	TGTGCCAGCAGATCCGGGGGCCCGGGCTCACCCCTCCACTTT	CASRSGGPGSPLHF
TRBV5-1	TRBJ1-2	NA	few	TGCGCCAGCAGCGGCGGGACACCGCTTAACTATGGCTACACCTTC	CASSGGTPLNYGYTF
TRBV28	TRBJ2-7	NA	NA	TGTGCCAGCAGTTCCCAGGTCTACGAGCAGTACTTC	CASSSQVYEQYF
TRBV5-6	TRBJ2-3	TRBD1	NA	TGTGCCAGCAGCTTGTTCGGACAGGGGGCGTCGGGAGATACGCAGTATTTT	CASSLFGQGASGDTQYF
TRBV5-4	TRBJ2-3	NA	NA	TGTGCCAGCAGCTCCAAACATCCCGGGACTAGCACAGATACGCAGTATTTT	CASSSKHPGTSTDTQYF
TRBV7-9	TRBJ1-2	TRBD1	NA	TGTGCCAGCAGCCCCGAAGGGGACAGGAACTATGGCTACACCTTC	CASSPEGDRNYGYTF
TRBV5-1	TRBJ2-7	TRBD2	NA	TGCGCCAGCAGCTTGGAGCCCGGGACTAGCGCCCAGGGGTACTTC	CASSLEPGTSAQGYF
TRBV6-5	TRBJ2-7	NA	NA	TGTGCCAGCAAGCTACAGGGACAAGGCTCCTACGAGCAGTACTTC	CASKLQGQGSYEQYF
TRBV19	TRBJ1-5	NA	NA	TGTGCCAGTTCACTCATACAGAATAGCAATCAGCCCCAGCATTTT	CASSLIQNSNQPQHF
TRBV27	TRBJ2-3	NA	few	TGTGCCAGCAGTTTGGGGCCAGATACGCAGTATTTT	CASSLGPDTQYF
TRBV9	TRBJ1-2	NA	NA	TGTGCCAGCAGCGCCTACATGAGGGACTATGGCTACACCTTC	CASSAYMRDYGYTF
TRBV2	TRBJ2-5	NA	NA	TGTGCCAGCATGGAGGGCGGGGCCTTACAAGAGACCCAGTACTTC	CASMEGGALQETQYF
TRBV6-5	TRBJ1-5	TRBD1	NA	TGTGCCAGCAAAGGACAGGGGAATCAGCCCCAGCATTTT	CASKGQGNQPQHF
TRBV19	TRBJ2-1	TRBD2	NA	TGTGCCAGTACCATGGCTAGCGGGAGGACGAGCGATGAGCAGTTCTTC	CASTMASGRTSDEQFF
TRBV20-1	TRBJ1-1	NA	NA	TGCAGTGGATTGAAGAACACTGAAGCTTTCTTT	CSGLKNTEAFF
TRBV10-1	TRBJ2-7	NA	NA	TGCGCCAGCAGTGAGAGTCACAGGCCGGGAGAGCAGTACTTC	CASSESHRPGEQYF
TRBV7-2	TRBJ1-2	NA	few	TGTGCCAGCAGCTTCGGGGCCGACTATGGCTACACCTTC	CASSFGADYGYTF
TRBV6-1	TRBJ2-7	NA	NA	TGTGCCAGCAGTGAAGTGGGCGCCTACGAGCAGTACTTC	CASSEVGAYEQYF
TRBV4-3	TRBJ2-2	NA	NA	TGCGCCAGCAGCCAAGTAAACCAGCAGAGCGGGGAGCTGTTTTTT	CASSQVNQQSGELFF
TRBV5-6	TRBJ2-2	NA	NA	TGTGCCAGCAGCTCAGTTTTAGGCGGGTACACCGGGGAGCTGTTTTTT	CASSSVLGGYTGELFF
TRBV30	TRBJ1-4	TRBD1	NA	TGTGCCTGGACTAGGGGGCGCGATGAAAAACTGTTTTTT	CAWTRGRDEKLFF
TRBV7-2	TRBJ1-5	NA	NA	TGTGCCAGCAGCCCTACCTGGGGGATTGTGGGCAATCAGCCCCAGCATTTT	CASSPTWGIVGNQPQHF
TRBV2	TRBJ2-3	TRBD2	NA	TGTGCCAGCAGCCCGACTAGCGGGAGAGGGGATACGCAGTATTTT	CASSPTSGRGDTQYF
TRBV28	TRBJ1-2	TRBD1	NA	TGTGCCAGCAGTTCCGGACAGGGGGGAAGTGGCTACACCTTC	CASSSGQGGSGYTF